The rows below give T cell receptor beta chains drawn from one sample of a study of regulatory T cells in long-lasting Graves disease. TCRdb fed the multiplex PCR reads into MiXCR, producing one record per CDR3 protein. The repertoire holds 200,000 to 250,000 distinct CDR3 sequences, with roughly 20% as singletons. In addition, the sample was reused for a study of T cells in Graves' hyperthyroidism and ophthalmopathy.

This specimen was peripheral blood mononuclear cells (PBMCs), taken at new diagnosis, from a patient treated with antithyroid drugs. These receptors all stem from a woman aged 25-40 years with Graves disease. The CDR3 runs from the conserved cysteine through the conserved F or W.

J: TRBJ2-7
length: 11
V: TRBV2
CDR3: CASRTGIEQYF

J: TRBJ2-3
length: 14
V: TRBV10-3
CDR3: CAIKGLANTDTQYF

J: TRBJ1-1
length: 14
V: TRBV28
CDR3: CASSSGGRFTEAFF

J: TRBJ2-6
length: 14
V: TRBV12-3/TRBV12-4
CDR3: CASRQLSGANVLTF

J: TRBJ1-1
length: 15
V: TRBV7-3
CDR3: CASSSQGTANTEAFF

J: TRBJ1-2
length: 14
V: TRBV28
CDR3: CASSSGQANYGYTF

J: TRBJ1-5
length: 13
V: TRBV7-7
CDR3: CASSRDFNQPQHF

J: TRBJ2-1
length: 12
V: TRBV5-1
CDR3: CAAGGGDNEQFF

J: TRBJ1-5
length: 15
V: TRBV2
CDR3: CASSEGEGNNQPQHF

J: TRBJ2-1
length: 12
V: TRBV5-1
CDR3: CASSRGGFGQFF

J: .
length: 17
V: TRBV24-1
CDR3: CATSDAADRGLRETQYF

J: TRBJ2-6
length: 15
V: TRBV18
CDR3: CASSPDNSGANVLTF

J: TRBJ2-1
length: 15
V: TRBV28
CDR3: CASSSVGSSYNEQFF

J: TRBJ1-3
length: 13
V: TRBV20-1
CDR3: CSAIRQGLNTIYF

J: TRBJ2-3
length: 13
V: TRBV2
CDR3: CASSPGGPDTQYF

J: TRBJ1-5
length: 15
V: TRBV3-1
CDR3: CASSPTGGFNQPQHF

J: TRBJ1-2
length: 13
V: TRBV7-3
CDR3: CASSSSSGGGYTF

J: TRBJ1-2
length: 14
V: TRBV20-1
CDR3: CSGPRGAKDYGYTF

J: TRBJ2-1
length: 14
V: TRBV28
CDR3: CASSPRTGRDEQFF

J: TRBJ1-4
length: 15
V: TRBV6-1
CDR3: CASSVVGLGNEKLFF

J: TRBJ2-5
length: 13
V: TRBV6-2/TRBV6-3
CDR3: CASSYPSVETQYF

J: TRBJ2-5
length: 12
V: TRBV20-1
CDR3: CSADRVGETQYF

J: TRBJ2-5
length: 15
V: TRBV3-1
CDR3: CASSQTGGLQETQYF

J: TRBJ2-2
length: 13
V: TRBV29-1
CDR3: CSVKADNTGELFF

J: TRBJ1-1
length: 14
V: TRBV12-3/TRBV12-4
CDR3: CASSGPDSPTEAFF

J: TRBJ1-6
length: 15
V: TRBV6-1
CDR3: CASSESDGLNSPLHF

J: TRBJ2-1
length: 16
V: TRBV5-6
CDR3: CASRKTVGSSYNEQFF

J: TRBJ1-5
length: 12
V: TRBV20-1
CDR3: CSARDRGTPQHF

J: TRBJ2-2
length: 18
V: TRBV24-1
CDR3: CATSDSQPTPGGPGELFF

J: TRBJ1-2
length: 9
V: TRBV25-1
CDR3: CASNGGYTF

J: TRBJ2-5
length: 14
V: TRBV10-3
CDR3: CAISPRPSQETQYF

J: TRBJ2-1
length: 15
V: TRBV11-3
CDR3: CASSLEWTGNNEQFF

J: TRBJ1-1
length: 15
V: TRBV4-1
CDR3: CASSQDSRSNTEAFF

J: TRBJ1-1
length: 13
V: TRBV7-8
CDR3: CASRTGRDTEAFF

J: TRBJ1-4
length: 12
V: TRBV29-1
CDR3: CSVGAKGEKLFF

J: TRBJ2-1
length: 13
V: TRBV27
CDR3: CASSSPLHNEQFF

J: TRBJ1-2
length: 16
V: TRBV2
CDR3: CASSGGLSPVGVGYTF

J: TRBJ2-3
length: 15
V: TRBV11-2
CDR3: CASSLGSVGTDTQYF

J: TRBJ2-1
length: 15
V: TRBV24-1
CDR3: CATGQGLAGGYEQFF

J: TRBJ1-5
length: 17
V: TRBV28
CDR3: CASSLWQGRPSNQPQHF

J: TRBJ1-1
length: 16
V: TRBV20-1
CDR3: CSARDGSPQGLTEAFF

J: TRBJ1-1
length: 11
V: TRBV19
CDR3: CASNRSPEAFF

J: .
length: 14
V: TRBV5-1
CDR3: CASRFGYPHNEQFF

J: TRBJ1-2
length: 14
V: TRBV3-1
CDR3: CASSHQGPRSGYTF

J: TRBJ1-2
length: 15
V: TRBV19
CDR3: CASSMGEGGNYGYTF

J: TRBJ2-3
length: 17
V: TRBV28
CDR3: CASSLVGSGGSTDTQYF

J: TRBJ2-7
length: 12
V: TRBV28
CDR3: CASSLPWYEQYF

J: TRBJ2-5
length: 16
V: TRBV7-6
CDR3: CASSSRRRGGGETQYF

J: TRBJ1-1
length: 11
V: TRBV29-1
CDR3: CSVPGGTEAFF

J: TRBJ1-1
length: 14
V: TRBV20-1
CDR3: CSARPRRGGTEAFF

J: TRBJ2-1
length: 16
V: TRBV6-1
CDR3: CASSPSTGGIYNEQFF

J: TRBJ1-1
length: 13
V: TRBV27
CDR3: CASSLGGDSEAFF

J: TRBJ1-2
length: 14
V: TRBV12-3/TRBV12-4
CDR3: CASSFHGANYGYTF

J: TRBJ1-5
length: 16
V: TRBV15
CDR3: CATSRDPGQGGQPQHF

J: TRBJ1-5
length: 14
V: TRBV9
CDR3: CASSVGDRGQPQHF

J: TRBJ2-5
length: 18
V: TRBV28
CDR3: CASSALGLAGVGQETQYF

J: TRBJ2-2
length: 16
V: TRBV7-9
CDR3: CASSTRTSGSTGELFF